Sequencing of this T cell receptor (beta chain) was carried out in a study of T cell repertoires in cytomegalovirus infection. As for this clonotype: The antigen remains unidentified.

The trim removed 7 bases at V and 7 bases at J, leaving 14 bases unmatched. CDR1 is MNHEY and CDR2 is SVGEGT in the germline V gene. The CDR3 has 15 residues. TCRdb itself ran the reads through MiXCR, one entry per CDR3 protein. The table records 650,000 to 900,000 distinct CDR3 sequences, approximately 32% of them present only once. The receptor was derived from a human donor in good health (CMV status not recorded). Some clones in this sample may be carry-over from other donors' samples. The sequencing used cultured CD8+ T cells from PBMCs, collected from culture after CMV antigen stimulation. The rearrangement joins TRBV6-2 or TRBV6-3 to TRBJ2-7, with 9 bases that match TRBD2. The CDR3, as DNA: TGTGCCAGCACCTCCTTTCTAGCGGGGTTATTAGAGCAGTACGTC. Its translation: CASTSFLAGLLEQYV.